Below, 23 T cell receptor beta chains from the same sample are listed, as sequenced in a study of T cell responses to AZD1222 COVID-19 vaccine. TCRdb's copy holds only in-frame clones and misses some; the assay was immunoSEQ multiplex PCR. The sample holds 160,000 or so clones, 85% to 95% seen once. The starting material was peripheral blood, obtained 28 days after the second AZD1222 dose. The receptors were gathered from an adult who received the AZD1222 COVID-19 vaccine.

The chain joins TRBV4-1 to TRBJ2-1; no clear D. Germline lookup yields CDR1 MGHRA and CDR2 YSYEKL. V was clipped by 0 bases and J by 3 bases, with 9 bases between them. This CDR3 has 15 residues. The CDR3 DNA reads as TGCGCCAGCAGCCAAGACGGCTTGGGCTACAATGAGCAGTTCTTC. It translates to CASSQDGLGYNEQFF.

The V and J genes are TRBV5-7 and TRBJ1-2; D is unresolved. TRBV5-7 is an ORF; its function is uncertain. V was cut by 4 bases and J by 0 bases, with 25 bases left in between. The CDR3 sequence is 19 residues long. The CDR3 region is CASSGTTVPTDGTNYGYTF. The CDR3 coding sequence is TGTGCCAGCAGCGGTACAACGGTCCCCACCGACGGAACTAACTATGGCTACACCTTC.

The chain joins TRBV12-3 or TRBV12-4 to TRBJ2-3, with D hard to call. The CDR3 has 12 residues. V was shortened by 3 bases and J by 6 bases, with 7 bases between the two germline ends. The CDR3 region has the DNA TGTGCCAGCAGTTTTTTGAAGGATACGCAGTATTTT. Encoded protein: CASSFLKDTQYF.

This sequence joins TRBV30 and TRBJ2-7, with a tentative D call TRBD2 (5 bases). Trimming left V 0 bases short and J 0 bases short, with 6 bases between. From germline, CDR1 is GTSNPN and CDR2 SVGIG (reference sequence). The CDR3 is made up of 13 amino acids. CDR3 protein: CAWSVGSSYEQYF. The CDR3 DNA reads as TGTGCCTGGAGTGTAGGGAGCTCCTACGAGCAGTACTTC.

The chain employs TRBV27 and TRBJ2-5; either TRBD1 or TRBD2 may supply D (6 bases each). Trimming stripped 5 bases from V and 5 bases from J, with 12 bases between. The CDR3 is 13 residues long. Germline V gives CDR1 MNHEY, CDR2 SMNVEV (reference sequence). The CDR3 is CASSNTGRETQYF. The CDR3 DNA reads as TGTGCCAGCAGTAACACAGGGAGGGAGACCCAGTACTTC.

The chain joins TRBV28 to TRBJ1-4; possibly TRBD1 for D (5 bases). Germline V gene data show CDR1 as MDHEN and CDR2 as SYDVKM. Trimming stripped 5 bases from V and 8 bases from J, with 21 bases between. The CDR3 totals 16 residues. CDR3 in amino acids: CASSGYGTLTGEKLFF. The CDR3 DNA reads TGTGCCAGCAGTGGGTATGGGACCCTCACTGGGGAAAAACTGTTTTTT. Complete variable domain (other parts from reference TRBV28 and TRBJ1-4): DVKVTQSSRYLVKRTGEKVFLECVQDMDHENMFWYRQDPGLGLRLIYFSYDVKMKEKGDIPEGYSVSREKKERFSLILESASTNQTSMYLCASSGYGTLTGEKLFFGSGTQLSVL.

The CDR3 reads CAISPGTGREGNIQYF. DNA of the CDR3: TGTGCCATCAGTCCCGGGACAGGGAGAGAGGGAAACATTCAGTACTTC. The V and J genes are TRBV10-3 and TRBJ2-4; 9 nucleotides line up with TRBD1. The V segment lost 5 bases and the J segment 6 bases; nucleotides outside the gene matches: 11. Germline CDR1 and CDR2: ENHRY and SYGVKD. There are 16 residues in the CDR3.

This chain links TRBV4-1 with TRBJ1-5; 7 bases match TRBD1. From germline, CDR1 is MGHRA and CDR2 YSYEKL. The CDR3 length is 17 residues. Trimming at V came to 0 bases and at J to 6 bases, leaving 11 bases not matched to a gene. The CDR3 protein is CASSQDRRQGGTQPQHF. The CDR3 DNA sequence: TGCGCCAGCAGCCAAGATCGTAGACAGGGTGGCACTCAGCCCCAGCATTTT.

V gene TRBV9 combines with J gene TRBJ1-2, with 8 bases fitting TRBD1. The trim removed 2 bases at V and 4 bases at J, leaving 4 bases unmatched. Germline lookup yields CDR1 SGDLS and CDR2 YYNGEE. The CDR3 extends over 14 amino acids. The CDR3 DNA reads TGTGCCAGCAGCGTCAGGACAGGGAGCTATGGCTACACCTTC. This translates into CASSVRTGSYGYTF.

The chain links TRBV27 to TRBJ2-7; 7 bases map to TRBD2. The CDR3 loop spans 15 amino acids. V dropped 4 bases and J dropped 1; count of bases not matched to a gene: 7. The V gene's germline CDR1 is MNHEY and CDR2 SMNVEV (reference sequence). CDR3 sequence reads: CASSSLAGTSYEQYF. The CDR3, as DNA: TGTGCCAGCAGTTCATTAGCGGGTACGTCCTACGAGCAGTACTTC.

The rearrangement links TRBV6-6 to TRBJ1-1; D is undetermined. V was clipped by 6 bases and J by 0 bases, with 5 bases between them. The V gene's germline CDR1 is MNHNY and CDR2 SVGAGI (reference sequence). The CDR3 is made up of 12 amino acids. The CDR3 coding sequence is TGTGCCAGCAGAGGATTGAACACTGAAGCTTTCTTT. This translates into CASRGLNTEAFF.

The chain employs TRBV18 and TRBJ2-1; D call uncertain. Trimming removed 4 bases from V and 9 bases from J, with 7 bases in between. The CDR3 contains 11 residues. The germline V gene encodes CDR1 KGHSH and CDR2 LQKENI. The CDR3 DNA follows: TGTGCCAGCTCACGGGGATCTGAGCAGTTCTTC. This translates into CASSRGSEQFF.

Note on this clone: Different DNA sequences within this sample yield the same CDR3. CDR3 sequence (DNA): TGTGCCAGCTCACCACCGGGCACAGATACGCAGTATTTT. It is translated as CASSPPGTDTQYF. The gene calls are TRBV18 and TRBJ2-3, with D unclear. The V gene lost 0 bases and the J gene lost 1 base, with 2 bases spanning the gap. Germline CDR1 and CDR2: KGHSH and LQKENI. The CDR3 has 13 residues.

The V and J genes are TRBV4-1 and TRBJ2-7; the D gene is possibly TRBD2 (6 bases). From germline, CDR1 is MGHRA and CDR2 YSYEKL. With 4 bases removed from V and 6 bases from J, the gap between germline ends came to 13 bases. This CDR3 is 13 amino acids long. The chain's CDR3 is CASSRLVGGEQYF. The CDR3 DNA reads as TGCGCCAGCAGCCGCTTGGTCGGGGGCGAGCAGTACTTC.

This chain uses TRBV7-8 with TRBJ2-7, with D tentatively TRBD2 (7 bases). Germline CDR1 SGHVS, CDR2 FQNEAQ. The CDR3 is made up of 13 amino acids. V shed 7 bases and J shed 4 bases, with 14 bases lying between them. DNA for the CDR3: TGTGCCAGCACCCGGGGGGCGGAGTACGAGCAGTACTTC. Translation gives CASTRGAEYEQYF. The entire variable domain, with the rest obtained from reference TRBV7-8 and TRBJ2-7, is as follows: GAGVSQSPRYKVAKRGQDVALRCDPISGHVSLFWYQQALGQGPEFLTYFQNEAQLDKSGLPSDRFFAERPEGSVSTLKIQRTQQEDSAVYLCASTRGAEYEQYFGPGTRLTVT.

The chain has TRBV5-1 and TRBJ2-7, with 13 bases that match TRBD2. This CDR3 has 18 amino acids. Looked up from germline, CDR1 is SGHRS and CDR2 is YFSETQ. V lost 3 bases to trimming and J lost 0 bases; unmatched junction nucleotides: 9. The DNA for the CDR3 is TGCGCCAGCAGCTCACCGCCGGGACTAGCGGGATTCTCCTACGAGCAGTACTTC. The encoded protein is CASSSPPGLAGFSYEQYF.

The chain links TRBV7-3 to TRBJ1-2; 9 positions match TRBD1. The CDR3 extends over 15 amino acids. The V gene end was trimmed by 5 bases and the J gene end by 7 bases; junction bases not matched to a gene: 11. Germline values: CDR1 SGHTA, CDR2 FQGTGA. The CDR3 sequence: CASSTQAGQGFGYTF. In DNA, the CDR3 is TGTGCCAGCAGCACTCAGGCGGGACAGGGATTTGGCTACACCTTC. The variable domain in full, completed from reference TRBV7-3 and TRBJ1-2, reads GAGVSQTPSNKVTEKGKYVELRCDPISGHTALYWYRQSLGQGPEFLIYFQGTGAADDSGLPNDRFFAVRPEGSVSTLKIQRTERGDSAVYLCASSTQAGQGFGYTFGSGTRLTVV.

This clone was found once. Within the sample, other DNA sequences also encode this same CDR3. This chain links TRBV18 with TRBJ2-7; D is undetermined. Germline lookup yields CDR1 KGHSH and CDR2 LQKENI. The V and J ends lost 0 bases and 2 bases respectively, with 8 bases between them. The CDR3 contains 14 residues. This CDR3 reads CASSPPGVAYEQYF. CDR3 DNA: TGTGCCAGCTCACCACCCGGCGTGGCCTACGAGCAGTACTTC.

The chain combines TRBV6-5 with TRBJ2-7, with TRBD2 matching 7 bases. Unmatched junction bases numbered 8, after V lost 4 bases and J lost 11 bases. The length of the CDR3 is 12 residues. Germline lookup yields CDR1 MNHEY and CDR2 SVGAGI. The chain's CDR3 is CASSSPGGNEYF. In DNA, the CDR3 is TGTGCCAGCAGTTCCCCGGGGGGTAACGAGTACTTC.

The chain combines TRBV10-3 with TRBJ1-3, with D perhaps matching TRBD1 (5 bases). Germline V gives CDR1 ENHRY, CDR2 SYGVKD. V dropped 2 bases and J dropped 2 bases, with 13 bases sitting between them. This CDR3 is built from 16 residues. The DNA of the CDR3 is TGTGCCATCAGTGAGCCCTACTTGGGGGCTGGAAACACCATATATTTT. Protein: CAISEPYLGAGNTIYF.

The chain joins TRBV4-3 to TRBJ2-2; the match to TRBD1 covers 8 bases. Looked up from germline, CDR1 is LGHNA and CDR2 is YSLEER. J lost 1 base, V lost 1 base, and 2 bases had no gene match. This CDR3 region has 16 residues. The CDR3 nucleotides read TGCGCCAGCAGCCAAGCCAGGGGGCTGAACACCGGGGAGCTGTTTTTT. This gives the protein CASSQARGLNTGELFF.

This chain connects TRBV6-1 to TRBJ2-2, with TRBD2 identical over 7 bases. The germline gives CDR1 MNHNS, CDR2 SASEGT. The CDR3 loop spans 17 amino acids. The V and J ends lost 2 bases and 0 bases, in that order; junction bases with no gene match: 6. CDR3 DNA sequence: TGTGCCAGCAGTGAAAGGAGGAGCGGGGCGAACACCGGGGAGCTGTTTTTT. Translation gives CASSERRSGANTGELFF.

This chain connects TRBV12-3 or TRBV12-4 to TRBJ2-1; no definite D call. Between the trimmed V and J ends, which lost 5 bases and 4 bases, there was a span of 3 bases. CDR3 length equals 11 residues. CDR3 protein: CASSGYNEQFF. In DNA, the CDR3 is TGTGCCAGCAGTGGATACAATGAGCAGTTCTTC.